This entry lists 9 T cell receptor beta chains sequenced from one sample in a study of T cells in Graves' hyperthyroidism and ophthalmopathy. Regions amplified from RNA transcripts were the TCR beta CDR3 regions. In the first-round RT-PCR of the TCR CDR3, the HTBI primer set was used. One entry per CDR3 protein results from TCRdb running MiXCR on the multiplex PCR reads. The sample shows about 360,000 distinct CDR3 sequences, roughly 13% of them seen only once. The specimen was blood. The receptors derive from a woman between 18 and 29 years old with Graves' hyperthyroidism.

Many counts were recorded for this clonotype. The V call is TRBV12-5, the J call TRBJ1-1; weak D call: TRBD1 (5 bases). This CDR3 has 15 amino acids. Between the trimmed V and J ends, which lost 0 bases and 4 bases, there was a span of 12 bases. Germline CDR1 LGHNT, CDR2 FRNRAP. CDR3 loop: CASGLVLGGPTEAFF. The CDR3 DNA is TGTGCTAGTGGTTTGGTACTTGGGGGTCCCACTGAAGCTTTCTTT.

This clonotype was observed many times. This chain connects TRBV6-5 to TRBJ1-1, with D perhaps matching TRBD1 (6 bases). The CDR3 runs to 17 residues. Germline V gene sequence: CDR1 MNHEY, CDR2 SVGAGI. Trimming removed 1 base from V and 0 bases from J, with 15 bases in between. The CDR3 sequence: CASSYLRGAGMNTEAFF. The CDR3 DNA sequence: TGTGCCAGCAGTTACTTAAGGGGGGCAGGAATGAACACTGAAGCTTTCTTT.

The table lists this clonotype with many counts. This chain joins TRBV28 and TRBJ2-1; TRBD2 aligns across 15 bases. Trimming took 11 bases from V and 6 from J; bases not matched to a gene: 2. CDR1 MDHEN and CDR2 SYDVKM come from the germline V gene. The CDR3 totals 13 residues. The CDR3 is CAWGLAGGNEQFF. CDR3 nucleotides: TGTGCCTGGGGACTAGCGGGAGGCAATGAGCAGTTCTTC. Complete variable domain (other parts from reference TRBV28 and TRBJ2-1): DVKVTQSSRYLVKRTGEKVFLECVQDMDHENMFWYRQDPGLGLRLIYFSYDVKMKEKGDIPEGYSVSREKKERFSLILESASTNQTSMYLCAWGLAGGNEQFFGPGTRLTVL.

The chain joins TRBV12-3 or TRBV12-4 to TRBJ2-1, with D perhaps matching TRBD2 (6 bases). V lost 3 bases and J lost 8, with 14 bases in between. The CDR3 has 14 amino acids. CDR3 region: CASSFGGLMDEQFF. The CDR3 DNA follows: TGTGCCAGCAGTTTTGGAGGGTTGATGGATGAGCAGTTCTTC.

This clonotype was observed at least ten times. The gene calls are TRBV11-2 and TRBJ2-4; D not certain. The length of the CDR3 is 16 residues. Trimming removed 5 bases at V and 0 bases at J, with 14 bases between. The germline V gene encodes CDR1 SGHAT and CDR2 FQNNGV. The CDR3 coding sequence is TGTGCCAGCAGCACATTAAGGACCCTAGCCAAAAACATTCAGTACTTC. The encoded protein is CASSTLRTLAKNIQYF.

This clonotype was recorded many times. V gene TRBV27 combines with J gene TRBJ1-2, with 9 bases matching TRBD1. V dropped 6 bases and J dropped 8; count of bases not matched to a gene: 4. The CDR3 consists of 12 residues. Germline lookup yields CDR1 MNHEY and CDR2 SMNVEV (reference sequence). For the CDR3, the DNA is TGTGCCAGCAGGGGGACAGGGAGCGGCTACACCTTC. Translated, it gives CASRGTGSGYTF.

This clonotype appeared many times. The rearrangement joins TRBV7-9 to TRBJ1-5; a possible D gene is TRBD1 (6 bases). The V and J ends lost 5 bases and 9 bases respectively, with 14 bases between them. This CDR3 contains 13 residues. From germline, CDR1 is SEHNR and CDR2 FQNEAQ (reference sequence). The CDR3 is CASSPQGKGPQHF. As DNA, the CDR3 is TGTGCCAGCAGCCCCCAGGGGAAAGGGCCCCAGCATTTT.

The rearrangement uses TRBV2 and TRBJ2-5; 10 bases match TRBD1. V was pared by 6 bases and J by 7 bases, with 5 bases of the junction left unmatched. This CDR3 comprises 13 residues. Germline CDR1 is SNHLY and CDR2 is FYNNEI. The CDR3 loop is CASRDRGGGTQYF. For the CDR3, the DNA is TGTGCCAGCAGGGACAGGGGGGGAGGGACCCAGTACTTC.

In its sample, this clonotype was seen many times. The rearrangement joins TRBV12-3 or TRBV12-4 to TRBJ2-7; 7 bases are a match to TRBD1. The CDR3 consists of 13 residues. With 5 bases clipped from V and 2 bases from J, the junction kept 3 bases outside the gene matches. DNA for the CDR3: TGTGCCAGCAGTCGACAGGGAGCCTACGAGCAGTACTTC. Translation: CASSRQGAYEQYF.